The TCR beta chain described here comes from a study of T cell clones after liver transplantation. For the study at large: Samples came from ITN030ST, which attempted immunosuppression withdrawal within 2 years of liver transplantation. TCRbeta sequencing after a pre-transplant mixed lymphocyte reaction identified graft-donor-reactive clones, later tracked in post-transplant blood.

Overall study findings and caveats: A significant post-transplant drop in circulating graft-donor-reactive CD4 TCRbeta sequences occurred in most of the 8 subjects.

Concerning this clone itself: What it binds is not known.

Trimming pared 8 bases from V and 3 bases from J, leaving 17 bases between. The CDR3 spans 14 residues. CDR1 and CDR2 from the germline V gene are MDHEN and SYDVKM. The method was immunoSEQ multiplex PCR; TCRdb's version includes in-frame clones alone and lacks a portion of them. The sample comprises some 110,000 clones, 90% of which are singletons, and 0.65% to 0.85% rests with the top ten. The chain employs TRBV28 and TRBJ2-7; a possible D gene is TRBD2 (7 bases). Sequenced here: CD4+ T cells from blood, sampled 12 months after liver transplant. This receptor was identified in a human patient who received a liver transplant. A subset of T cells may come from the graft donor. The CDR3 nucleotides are TGTGCCAGCTACCCTCGGGGGGCCAGCTACGAGCAGTACTTC. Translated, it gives CASYPRGASYEQYF.